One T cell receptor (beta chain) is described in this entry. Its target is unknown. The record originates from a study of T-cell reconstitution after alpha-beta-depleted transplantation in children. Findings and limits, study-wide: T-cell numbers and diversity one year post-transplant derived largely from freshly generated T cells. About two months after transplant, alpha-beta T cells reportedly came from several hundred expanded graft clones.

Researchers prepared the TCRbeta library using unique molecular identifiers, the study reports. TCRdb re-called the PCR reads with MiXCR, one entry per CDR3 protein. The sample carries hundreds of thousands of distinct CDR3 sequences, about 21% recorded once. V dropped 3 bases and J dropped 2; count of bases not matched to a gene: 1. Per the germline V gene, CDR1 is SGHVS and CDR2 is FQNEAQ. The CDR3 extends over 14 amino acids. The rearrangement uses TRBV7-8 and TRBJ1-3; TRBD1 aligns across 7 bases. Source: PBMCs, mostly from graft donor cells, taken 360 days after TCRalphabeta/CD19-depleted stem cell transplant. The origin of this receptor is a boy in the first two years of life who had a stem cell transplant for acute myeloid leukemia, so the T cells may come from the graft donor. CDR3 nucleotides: TGTGCCAGCAGCTTGACAGGGCCTGGAAACACCATATATTTT. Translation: CASSLTGPGNTIYF.